These 3 T cell receptor beta chains were sequenced from one sample in a study of cytomegalovirus exposure and HLA in healthy donors. The PCR employed 60 Vbeta primers together with 13 Jbeta primers. TCRdb's table, derived via immunoSEQ multiplex PCR, lists solely in-frame clones and lacks some. The sample lists over 150,000 clones; about four fifths were seen once. The material sequenced was PBMCs. The receptors shown here come from a boy younger than 10 in good health and CMV-seronegative.

The chain couples TRBV27 to TRBJ1-2, with 8 nucleotides matching TRBD1. With 3 bases clipped from V and 5 bases from J, the junction kept 5 bases outside the gene matches. Germline assignment: CDR1 MNHEY and CDR2 SMNVEV (reference sequence). The CDR3 extends over 14 amino acids. The CDR3 coding sequence is TGTGCCAGCAGTTTGTCCGGACAGGGATATGGCTACACCTTC. Amino acid sequence: CASSLSGQGYGYTF.

This chain joins TRBV7-9 and TRBJ2-7; D is unresolved. Trimming took off 0 bases at V and 2 bases at J, with 11 bases between the two ends. The germline V gene encodes CDR1 SEHNR and CDR2 FQNEAQ (reference sequence). This CDR3 contains 15 residues. CDR3 sequence: CASSLAVQTPYEQYF. The CDR3 DNA follows: TGTGCCAGCAGCTTAGCAGTGCAGACTCCCTACGAGCAGTACTTC.

The chain recombines TRBV9 with TRBJ2-3; 10 bases agree with TRBD1. The length of the CDR3 is 16 residues. J gave up 1 base and V 0 bases, and 2 bases lay outside the gene matches. CDR1 SGDLS and CDR2 YYNGEE come from the germline V gene. CDR3 loop: CASSVGGTGGTDTQYF. The CDR3 nucleotides are TGTGCCAGCAGCGTAGGTGGGACAGGGGGCACAGATACGCAGTATTTT.